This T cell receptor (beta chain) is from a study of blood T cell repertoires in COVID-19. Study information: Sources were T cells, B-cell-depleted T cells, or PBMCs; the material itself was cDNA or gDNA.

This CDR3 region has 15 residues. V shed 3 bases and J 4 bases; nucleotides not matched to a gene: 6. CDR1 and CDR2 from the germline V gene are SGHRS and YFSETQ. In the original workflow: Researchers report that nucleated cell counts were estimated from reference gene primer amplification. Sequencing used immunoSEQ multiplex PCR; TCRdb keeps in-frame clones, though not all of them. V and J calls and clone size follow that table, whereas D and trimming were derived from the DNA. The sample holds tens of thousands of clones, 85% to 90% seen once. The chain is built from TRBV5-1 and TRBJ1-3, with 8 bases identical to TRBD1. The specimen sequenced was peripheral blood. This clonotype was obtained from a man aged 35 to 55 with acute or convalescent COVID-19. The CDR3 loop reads CASSSQGAQGNTIYF. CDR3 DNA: TGCGCCAGCAGCTCCCAGGGGGCGCAGGGAAACACCATATATTTT.